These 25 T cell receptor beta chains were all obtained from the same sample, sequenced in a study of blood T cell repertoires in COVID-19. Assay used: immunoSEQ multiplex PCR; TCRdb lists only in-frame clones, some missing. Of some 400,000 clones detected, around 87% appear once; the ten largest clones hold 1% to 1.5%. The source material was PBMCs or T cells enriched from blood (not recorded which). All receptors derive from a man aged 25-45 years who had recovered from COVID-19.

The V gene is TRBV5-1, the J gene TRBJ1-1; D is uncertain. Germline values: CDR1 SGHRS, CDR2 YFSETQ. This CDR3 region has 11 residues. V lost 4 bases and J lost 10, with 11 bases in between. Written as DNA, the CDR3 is TGCGCCAGCAGCCCCGGTCTTGGAGCTTTCTTT. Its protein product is CASSPGLGAFF.

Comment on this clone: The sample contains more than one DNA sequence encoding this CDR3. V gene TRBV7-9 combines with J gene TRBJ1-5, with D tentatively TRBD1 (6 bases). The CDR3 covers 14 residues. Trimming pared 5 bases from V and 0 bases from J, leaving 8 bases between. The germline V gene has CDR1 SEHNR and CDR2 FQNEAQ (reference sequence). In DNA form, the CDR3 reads TGTGCCAGCAGCCAAGGGGGTAGCAATCAGCCCCAGCATTTT. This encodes CASSQGGSNQPQHF.

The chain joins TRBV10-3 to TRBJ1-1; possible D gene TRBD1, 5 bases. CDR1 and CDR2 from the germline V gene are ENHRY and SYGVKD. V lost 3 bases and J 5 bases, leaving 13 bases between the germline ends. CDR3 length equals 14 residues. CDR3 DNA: TGTGCCATCAGTGAAGGGCAGGGAATGACTGAAGCTTTCTTT. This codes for CAISEGQGMTEAFF.

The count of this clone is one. Written as DNA, the CDR3 is TGTGCCAGCGCCAGTCCGACAGGGAGTGGCACAGATACGCAGTATTTT. This sequence encodes CASASPTGSGTDTQYF. The gene calls are TRBV27 and TRBJ2-3, with TRBD1 matching 7 bases. V was clipped by 8 bases and J by 1 base; unmatched bases: 12. Germline V gene data show CDR1 as MNHEY and CDR2 as SMNVEV (reference sequence). The CDR3 contains 16 residues.

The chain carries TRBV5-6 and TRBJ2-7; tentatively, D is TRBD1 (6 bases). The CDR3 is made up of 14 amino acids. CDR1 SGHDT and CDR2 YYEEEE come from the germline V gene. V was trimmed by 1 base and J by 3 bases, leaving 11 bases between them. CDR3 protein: CASSLIQGLYEQYF. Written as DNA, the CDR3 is TGTGCCAGCAGCTTGATTCAGGGGCTCTACGAGCAGTACTTC.

The CDR3 region is CATFRLYGYTF. CDR3 bases: TGTGCCACCTTCCGTCTCTATGGCTACACCTTC. The chain carries TRBV6-5 and TRBJ1-2; D remains ambiguous. Germline loops: CDR1 MNHEY, CDR2 SVGAGI. Trimming took off 10 bases at V and 4 bases at J, with 10 bases between the two ends. The CDR3 runs 11 residues.

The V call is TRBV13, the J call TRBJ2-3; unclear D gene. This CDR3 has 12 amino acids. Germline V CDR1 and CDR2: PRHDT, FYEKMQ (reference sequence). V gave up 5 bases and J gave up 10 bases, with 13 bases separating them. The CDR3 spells CASSQGSISQYF. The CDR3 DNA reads TGTGCCAGCAGCCAAGGTAGCATTTCGCAGTATTTT. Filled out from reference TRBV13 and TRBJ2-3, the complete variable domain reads AAGVIQSPRHLIKEKRETATLKCYPIPRHDTVYWYQQGPGQDPQFLISFYEKMQSDKGSIPDRFSAQQFSDYHSELNMSSLELGDSALYFCASSQGSISQYFGPGTRLTVL.

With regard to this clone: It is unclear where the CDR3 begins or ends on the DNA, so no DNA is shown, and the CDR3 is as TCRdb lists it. The chain's CDR3 is CSVGPGQGTYEQYF. The chain combines TRBV29-1 with TRBJ2-7; TRBD1 is taken as the D call from the table, unchecked against the DNA. Germline V gene data show CDR1 as SQVTM and CDR2 as ANQGSEA. The CDR3 has 14 amino acids, counting both end residues.

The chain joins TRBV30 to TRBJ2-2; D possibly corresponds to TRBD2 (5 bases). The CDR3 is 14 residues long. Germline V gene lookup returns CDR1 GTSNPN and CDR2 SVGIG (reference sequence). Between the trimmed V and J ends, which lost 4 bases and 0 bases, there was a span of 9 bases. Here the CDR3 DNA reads TGTGCCTGGAAGGGAGCCTCGAACACCGGGGAGCTGTTTTTT. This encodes CAWKGASNTGELFF.

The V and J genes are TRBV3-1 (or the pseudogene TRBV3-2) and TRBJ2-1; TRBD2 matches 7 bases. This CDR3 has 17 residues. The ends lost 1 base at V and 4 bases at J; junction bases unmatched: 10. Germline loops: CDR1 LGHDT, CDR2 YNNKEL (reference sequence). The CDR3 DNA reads TGTGCCAGCAGCCAAGTAAGCGGGACGGGAGTTTACAATGAGCAGTTCTTC. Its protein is CASSQVSGTGVYNEQFF.

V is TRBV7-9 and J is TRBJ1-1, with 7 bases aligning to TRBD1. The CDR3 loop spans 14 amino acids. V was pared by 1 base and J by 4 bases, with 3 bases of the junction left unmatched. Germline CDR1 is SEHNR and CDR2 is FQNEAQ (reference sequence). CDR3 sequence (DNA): TGTGCCAGCAGCTTAGGACAGGGTTCCACTGAAGCTTTCTTT. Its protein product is CASSLGQGSTEAFF.

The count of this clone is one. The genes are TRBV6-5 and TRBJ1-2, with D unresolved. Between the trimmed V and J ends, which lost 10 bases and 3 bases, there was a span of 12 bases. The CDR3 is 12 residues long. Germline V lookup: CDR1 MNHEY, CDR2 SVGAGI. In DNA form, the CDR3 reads TGTGCCACCCACCTACGGTACTATGGCTACACCTTC. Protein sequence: CATHLRYYGYTF.

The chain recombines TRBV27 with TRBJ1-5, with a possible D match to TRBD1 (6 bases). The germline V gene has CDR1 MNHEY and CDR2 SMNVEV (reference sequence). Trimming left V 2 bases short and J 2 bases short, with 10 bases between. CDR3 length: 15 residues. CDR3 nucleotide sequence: TGTGCCAGCAGTTTAAGGCCAGGGGGCAATCAGCCCCAGCATTTT. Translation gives CASSLRPGGNQPQHF.

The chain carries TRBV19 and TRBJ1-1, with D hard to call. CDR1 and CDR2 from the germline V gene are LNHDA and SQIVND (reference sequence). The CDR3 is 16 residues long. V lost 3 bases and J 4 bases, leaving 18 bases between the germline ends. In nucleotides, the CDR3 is TGTGCCAGTAGTATCCACTCGCCCTGGGAGAGCACTGAAGCTTTCTTT. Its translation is CASSIHSPWESTEAFF.

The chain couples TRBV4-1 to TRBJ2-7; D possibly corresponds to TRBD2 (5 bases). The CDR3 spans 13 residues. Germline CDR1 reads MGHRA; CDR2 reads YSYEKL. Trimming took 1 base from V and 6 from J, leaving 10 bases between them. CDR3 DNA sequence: TGCGCCAGCAGCCAAGTCGAGGGTACCGAGCAGTACTTC. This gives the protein CASSQVEGTEQYF.

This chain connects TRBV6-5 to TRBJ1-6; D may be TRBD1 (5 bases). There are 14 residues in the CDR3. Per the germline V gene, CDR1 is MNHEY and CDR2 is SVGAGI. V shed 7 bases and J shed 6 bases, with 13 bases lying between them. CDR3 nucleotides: TGTGCCAGCACCGCGGGACCCACTAATTCACCCCTCCACTTT. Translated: CASTAGPTNSPLHF.

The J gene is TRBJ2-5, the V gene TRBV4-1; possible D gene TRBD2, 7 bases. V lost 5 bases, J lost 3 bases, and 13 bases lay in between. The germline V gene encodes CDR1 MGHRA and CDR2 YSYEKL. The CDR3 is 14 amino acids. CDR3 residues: CASSGIGGEETQYF. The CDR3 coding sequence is TGCGCCAGCAGCGGAATAGGGGGGGAAGAGACCCAGTACTTC.

This chain's CDR3 is CASSVQGYLHEQFF. CDR3 DNA: TGTGCCAGCAGTGTACAGGGGTACCTCCATGAGCAGTTCTTC. This chain joins TRBV25-1 and TRBJ2-1, with 7 bases that match TRBD1. Germline loops: CDR1 MGHDK, CDR2 SYGVNS. This CDR3 spans 14 amino acids. Trimming cost V 4 bases and J 8 bases; bases outside gene matches: 8.

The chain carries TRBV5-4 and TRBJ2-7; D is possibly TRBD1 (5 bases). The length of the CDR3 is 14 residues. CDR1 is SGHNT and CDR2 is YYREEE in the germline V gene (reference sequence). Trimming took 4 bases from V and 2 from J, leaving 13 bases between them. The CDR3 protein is CASSPRTNPYEQYF. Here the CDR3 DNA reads TGTGCCAGCAGCCCCAGGACAAATCCCTACGAGCAGTACTTC. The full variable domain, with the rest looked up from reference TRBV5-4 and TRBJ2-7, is ETGVTQSPTHLIKTRGQQVTLRCSSQSGHNTVSWYQQALGQGPQFIFQYYREEENGRGNFPPRFSGLQFPNYSSELNVNALELDDSALYLCASSPRTNPYEQYFGPGTRLTVT.

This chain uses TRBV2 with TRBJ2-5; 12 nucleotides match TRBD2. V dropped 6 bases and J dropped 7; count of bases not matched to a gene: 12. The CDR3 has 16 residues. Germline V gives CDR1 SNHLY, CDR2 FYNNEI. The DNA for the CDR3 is TGTGCCAGCAGCGGCTCCCTAGCGGGGGGGATTGGGACCCAGTACTTC. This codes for CASSGSLAGGIGTQYF.

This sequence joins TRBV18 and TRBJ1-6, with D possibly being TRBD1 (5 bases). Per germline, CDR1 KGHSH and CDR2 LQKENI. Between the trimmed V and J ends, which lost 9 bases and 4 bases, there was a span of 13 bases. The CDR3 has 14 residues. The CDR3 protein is CASNAGDYNSPLHF. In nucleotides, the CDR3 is TGTGCCAGTAACGCGGGGGATTATAATTCACCCCTCCACTTT.

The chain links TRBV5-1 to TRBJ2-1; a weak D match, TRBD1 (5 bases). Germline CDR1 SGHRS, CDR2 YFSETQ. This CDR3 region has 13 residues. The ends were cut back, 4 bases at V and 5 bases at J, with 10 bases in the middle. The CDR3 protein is CASSVGQDNEQFF. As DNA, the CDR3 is TGCGCCAGCAGCGTCGGACAAGACAATGAGCAGTTCTTC.

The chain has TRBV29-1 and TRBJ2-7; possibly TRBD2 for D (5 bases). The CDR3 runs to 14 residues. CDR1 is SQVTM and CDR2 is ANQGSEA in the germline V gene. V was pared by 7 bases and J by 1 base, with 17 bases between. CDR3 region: CSARHAGESYEQYF. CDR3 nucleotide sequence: TGCAGCGCCCGACATGCGGGTGAATCCTACGAGCAGTACTTC.

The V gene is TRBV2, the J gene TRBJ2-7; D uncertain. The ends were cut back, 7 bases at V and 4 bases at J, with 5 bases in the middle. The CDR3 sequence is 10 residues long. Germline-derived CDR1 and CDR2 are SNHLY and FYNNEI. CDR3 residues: CASTSYEQYF. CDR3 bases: TGTGCCAGCACGAGTTACGAGCAGTACTTC.

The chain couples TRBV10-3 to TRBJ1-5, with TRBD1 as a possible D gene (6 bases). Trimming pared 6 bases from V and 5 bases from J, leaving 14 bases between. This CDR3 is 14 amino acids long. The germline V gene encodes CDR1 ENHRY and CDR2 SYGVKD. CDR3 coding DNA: TGTGCCATCAGCCCCTCGGGGGGCGATCAGCCCCAGCATTTT. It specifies CAISPSGGDQPQHF.